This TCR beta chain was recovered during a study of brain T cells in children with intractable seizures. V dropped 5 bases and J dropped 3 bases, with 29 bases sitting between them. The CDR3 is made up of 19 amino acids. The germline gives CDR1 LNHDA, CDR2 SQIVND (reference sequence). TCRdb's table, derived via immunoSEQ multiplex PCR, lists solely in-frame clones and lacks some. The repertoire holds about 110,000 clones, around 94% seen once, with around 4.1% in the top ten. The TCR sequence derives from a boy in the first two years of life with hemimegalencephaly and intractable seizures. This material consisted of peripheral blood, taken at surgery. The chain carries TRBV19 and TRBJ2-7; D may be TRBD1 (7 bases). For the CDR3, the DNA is TGTGCCAGTAGTGGAGGGGGCCCCAACTCGACAAAACCTGACTACGAGCAGTACTTC. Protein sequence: CASSGGGPNSTKPDYEQYF.